The rows below give T cell receptor beta chains drawn from one sample of a study of blood T cell repertoires in COVID-19. Data came from immunoSEQ multiplex PCR; TCRdb stores just in-frame clones and leaves some out. The table records roughly 300,000 clones, roughly 84% of them present only once. The sequencing sample was made of peripheral blood. Receptor source: a human donor with COVID-19, enrolled during active disease. The donor label of this sample is uncertain. Each CDR3 is given with its conserved first and last residue. The D gene is left open where the match is weak. Clone size is not always given. Where it is, it says once, few, many or a class for expanded clones.

CASSLGGTGLAGVNEQFF	TGTGCCAGCAGCTTAGGGGGGACGGGACTAGCGGGAGTCAATGAGCAGTTCTTC	TRBJ2-1	TRBV7-9	TRBD2	-
CASSLGGVGEKLFF	TGTGCCAGCAGTCTAGGGGGCGTTGGGGAAAAACTGTTTTTT	TRBJ1-4	TRBV2	TRBD1	-
CASTPGGGNTIYF	TGTGCCAGCACCCCGGGGGGGGGAAACACCATATATTTT	TRBJ1-3	TRBV6-6	-	-
CASRPTSGRANEQFF	TGTGCCAGCAGGCCCACTAGCGGGAGAGCCAATGAGCAGTTCTTC	TRBJ2-1	TRBV27	TRBD2	-
CASNRDRDNEQFF	TGTGCCAGCAATCGGGACAGGGACAATGAGCAGTTCTTC	TRBJ2-1	TRBV2	TRBD1	-
CASSLGGAGRGETQYF	TGTGCCAGCAGCTTAGGCGGGGCGGGAAGGGGAGAGACCCAGTACTTC	TRBJ2-5	TRBV3-1/TRBV3-2	-	-
CASSGTEAFF	TGTGCCAGCTCGGGGACTGAAGCTTTCTTT	TRBJ1-1	TRBV9	-	-
CAISSSGINEQFF	TGTGCCATCAGTTCTAGCGGAATTAATGAGCAGTTCTTC	TRBJ2-1	TRBV10-3	TRBD2	-
CASSRGTYEQYF	TGTGCCAGCAGCCGGGGGACCTACGAGCAGTACTTC	TRBJ2-7	TRBV11-2	-	-
CASTASGRTDTQYF	TGTGCCAGCACGGCTAGCGGGAGAACAGATACGCAGTATTTT	TRBJ2-3	TRBV2	TRBD2	-
CASSPGQGAWNLHF	TGTGCCAGCTCACCCGGACAGGGGGCATGGAACCTCCACTTT	TRBJ1-6	TRBV18	TRBD1	-
CASSPGLWTDTQYF	TGTGCCAGCAGCCCGGGACTGTGGACAGATACGCAGTATTTT	TRBJ2-3	TRBV7-3	-	-
CASSVSREGRRYTF	TGTGCCAGCAGTGTTTCCAGGGAAGGTCGGCGCTACACCTTC	TRBJ1-2	TRBV2	-	-
CASSMSGPSGSPEQYF	TGTGCCAGTAGTATGAGTGGGCCTAGCGGGAGTCCCGAGCAGTACTTC	TRBJ2-7	TRBV19	TRBD2	-
CAWRAGGTDTQYF	TGTGCCTGGCGAGCGGGAGGCACAGATACGCAGTATTTT	TRBJ2-3	TRBV30	TRBD2	-
CASSLVQARGTEAFF	TGTGCCAGCAGCTTAGTACAAGCTAGAGGGACTGAAGCTTTCTTT	TRBJ1-1	TRBV11-2	-	many
CAWSVQVNTGELFF	TGTGCCTGGAGTGTACAGGTGAACACCGGGGAGCTGTTTTTT	TRBJ2-2	TRBV30	-	-
CASGDSGSPHEQYF	TGTGCCAGTGGGGATAGCGGGAGTCCCCACGAGCAGTACTTC	TRBJ2-7	TRBV19	TRBD2	-
CASSQPGQGIYEQYF	TGTGCCAGCAGCCAACCGGGACAGGGGATATACGAGCAGTACTTC	TRBJ2-7	TRBV4-2	TRBD1	many
CAWTETYTGELFF	TGTGCCTGGACCGAGACATACACCGGGGAGCTGTTTTTT	TRBJ2-2	TRBV30	-	-
CASSSRWTGGSYNEQFF	TGTGCCAGCAGCTCAAGGTGGACAGGGGGCTCCTACAATGAGCAGTTCTTC	TRBJ2-1	TRBV7-2	TRBD1	-
CASSLRRSGSTDTQYF	TGCGCCAGCAGCTTGCGGCGGAGCGGGAGCACAGATACGCAGTATTTT	TRBJ2-3	TRBV5-1	-	-
CAWSKGGYGYTF	TGTGCCTGGAGTAAAGGGGGCTATGGCTACACCTTC	TRBJ1-2	TRBV30	-	many
CASSPVARRETQYF	TGTGCCAGCAGCCCGGTAGCCCGGAGGGAGACCCAGTACTTC	TRBJ2-5	TRBV5-6	-	-
CASSLAPLAGVGNIQYF	TGTGCCAGCAGCTTAGCTCCCCTAGCGGGAGTGGGAAACATTCAGTACTTC	TRBJ2-4	TRBV11-2	TRBD2	-
CASIRGTQGAGELFF	TGTGCCAGCATCCGTGGGACCCAGGGGGCCGGGGAGCTGTTTTTT	TRBJ2-2	TRBV2	TRBD1	-
CASRTGTSGSRGETQYF	TGCGCCAGCAGAACCGGGACTAGCGGGAGCAGAGGAGAGACCCAGTACTTC	TRBJ2-5	TRBV5-1	TRBD2	-
CAWSGLVETQYF	TGTGCCTGGAGTGGGCTAGTAGAGACCCAGTACTTC	TRBJ2-5	TRBV30	-	-
CASSLDLSGSGYEQYF	TGTGCCAGCAGCTTAGACCTTAGCGGGAGTGGTTACGAGCAGTACTTC	TRBJ2-7	TRBV7-9	TRBD2	-
CASSLGQGSIQPQHF	TGCGCCAGCAGCTTGGGGCAGGGCTCAATTCAGCCCCAGCATTTT	TRBJ1-5	TRBV5-1	-	-
CASSQLATGRDPYEQYF	TGCGCCAGCAGTCAACTTGCGACAGGGCGAGATCCCTACGAGCAGTACTTC	TRBJ2-7	TRBV23-1	TRBD1	-
CASSQENTNYGYTF	TGCGCCAGCAGCCAAGAGAACACCAACTATGGCTACACCTTC	TRBJ1-2	TRBV4-3	-	-
CASSFTTGTGSHAGANVLTF	TGTGCCAGCAGTTTTACTACCGGGACAGGGTCCCACGCTGGGGCCAACGTCCTGACTTTC	TRBJ2-6	TRBV2	TRBD1	-
CASSLAPGGTDEQYF	TGTGCCAGCAGCTTAGCACCGGGAGGGACGGACGAGCAGTACTTC	TRBJ2-7	TRBV11-2	TRBD2	-
CATSRDVRTGELFF	TGTGCCACCAGCAGAGATGTGCGGACCGGGGAGCTGTTTTTT	TRBJ2-2	TRBV15	-	few
CASRGGGPPLSYNEQFF	TGTGCCAGCAGAGGCGGGGGTCCCCCCCTCTCCTACAATGAGCAGTTCTTC	TRBJ2-1	TRBV7-9	TRBD2	-
CATSRGTGMTGELFF	TGTGCCACCTCTCGGGGGACAGGGATGACCGGGGAGCTGTTTTTT	TRBJ2-2	TRBV6-5	TRBD1	-
CASSYSGQISNYGYTF	TGTGCCAGCAGTTACTCTGGGCAAATCTCTAACTATGGCTACACCTTC	TRBJ1-2	TRBV6-5	-	-
CASSPASGGAYEQYF	TGCGCCAGCAGCCCTGCTAGCGGGGGGGCCTACGAGCAGTACTTC	TRBJ2-7	TRBV5-1	TRBD2	-
CASSRRASEAEQYF	TGTGCCAGCAGCCGTCGGGCTAGCGAGGCCGAGCAGTACTTC	TRBJ2-7	TRBV7-2	-	few
CASRSGQKNTGELFF	TGTGCCAGCAGGTCCGGACAGAAGAACACCGGGGAGCTGTTTTTT	TRBJ2-2	TRBV28	-	-
CASRLHQTGGNQPQHF	TGTGCCAGTAGACTACATCAAACAGGGGGCAATCAGCCCCAGCATTTT	TRBJ1-5	TRBV19	TRBD1	-
CASSGGRGQPQHF	TGTGCCAGCAGTGGGGGACGGGGGCAGCCCCAGCATTTT	TRBJ1-5	TRBV25-1	-	once
CASSSSGTTGTEAFF	TGTGCCAGCAGTTCATCCGGGACAACGGGAACTGAAGCTTTCTTT	TRBJ1-1	TRBV28	-	-
CASSGYRGGNTEAFF	TGCGCCAGCAGCGGGTACAGGGGAGGAAACACTGAAGCTTTCTTT	TRBJ1-1	TRBV5-1	TRBD1	-
CASSLTGSPLHF	TGTGCCAGCAGCTTAACCGGTTCACCCCTCCACTTT	TRBJ1-6	TRBV7-3	-	-
CASSSGTGRRYTF	TGTGCCAGCAGCTCGGGGACAGGGCGGCGCTACACCTTC	TRBJ1-2	TRBV7-2	TRBD1	few
CSVETSRTDNEKLFF	TGCAGCGTTGAAACATCAAGGACAGATAATGAAAAACTGTTTTTT	TRBJ1-4	TRBV29-1	-	once
CASSPQALNTEAFF	TGTGCCAGTAGTCCCCAGGCTTTGAACACTGAAGCTTTCTTT	TRBJ1-1	TRBV19	-	-
CASSFRRDTEAFF	TGTGCCAGCAGTTTTCGGAGAGACACTGAAGCTTTCTTT	TRBJ1-1	TRBV12-3/TRBV12-4	-	-
CSVEDEGAQGHYGYTF	TGCAGCGTTGAAGATGAAGGGGCACAGGGTCACTATGGCTACACCTTC	TRBJ1-2	TRBV29-1	-	-